The rows below give T cell receptor beta chains drawn from one sample of a study of T-cell memory formation after mild COVID-19. TCRdb redid the calling of the 5' RACE reads with MiXCR, one entry per CDR3 protein. The sample has some 280,000 distinct CDR3 sequences, about a sixth seen once. The sequencing input was PBMCs or a T cell subset sorted from them (not recorded which). These receptors were collected from a man aged 18 to 29 who had mild COVID-19 (a few samples of this study predate the infection). Cell type and time point are not known. Both conserved end residues are part of each CDR3. The order of the fields is D gene, V gene, CDR3 length, J gene, clone size, CDR3 DNA, CDR3 protein. A D gene is named only where the DNA matches it firmly. Size values are once, few and many counts, or a class for expanded clones, and some rows have none.

NA	TRBV27	15	TRBJ2-2	NA	TGTGCCAGCAGTTTAATGGGCACATACACCGGGGAGCTGTTTTTT	CASSLMGTYTGELFF
NA	TRBV10-3	14	TRBJ1-1	NA	TGTGCCATCAGGGATGACAGGTCGGGCACTGAAGCTTTCTTT	CAIRDDRSGTEAFF
NA	TRBV28	15	TRBJ1-2	NA	TGTGCCAGCAGTTTAATCCCTGCCGGGGGAGGTGGCTACACCTTC	CASSLIPAGGGGYTF
NA	TRBV29-1	13	TRBJ1-5	NA	TGCAGCGTTGTCGGCGGGATAGGTCAGCCCCAGCATTTT	CSVVGGIGQPQHF
TRBD1	TRBV12-3/TRBV12-4	14	TRBJ1-1	NA	TGTGCCAGCAGTGAAACAGGGGGCCGGACTGAAGCTTTCTTT	CASSETGGRTEAFF
NA	TRBV28	13	TRBJ2-7	NA	TGTGCCAGCAGTTTATACGGGGCCTACGAGCAGTACTTC	CASSLYGAYEQYF
NA	TRBV12-3/TRBV12-4	13	TRBJ2-2	few	TGTGCCAGCAGTTCGAGCTACACCGGGGAGCTGTTTTTT	CASSSSYTGELFF
NA	TRBV5-4	19	TRBJ2-6	many	TGTGCCAGCAGCTCGGCAGAGTACGTCCTTAACTCTGGGGCCAACGTCCTGACTTTC	CASSSAEYVLNSGANVLTF
NA	TRBV5-1	15	TRBJ2-3	few	TGCGCCAGCAGCCTTGGGGCCTATCAGGGAGATACGCAGTATTTT	CASSLGAYQGDTQYF
NA	TRBV18	15	TRBJ2-7	few	TGTGCCAGCTCACCAGACAGAAGTGGGGCCTACGAGCAGTACTTC	CASSPDRSGAYEQYF
NA	TRBV10-3	14	TRBJ2-7	few	TGTGCCATCAGTGAGAGTCAGGGGCTGGACGAGCAGTACTTC	CAISESQGLDEQYF
NA	TRBV6-2/TRBV6-3	13	TRBJ2-5	NA	TGTGCCAGCAGTCCGCCATCGAGGGAGACCCAGTACTTC	CASSPPSRETQYF
NA	TRBV20-1	14	TRBJ1-1	few	TGCAGTGCTAGAGTCGCCGGTTCGAACACTGAAGCTTTCTTT	CSARVAGSNTEAFF
TRBD2	TRBV25-1	19	TRBJ2-3	few	TGTGCCAGCAGTGTCCCTACCGGGGGAGCCTTAAGCGGGGCAGATACGCAGTATTTT	CASSVPTGGALSGADTQYF
NA	TRBV5-1	14	TRBJ2-1	many	TGCGCCAGCAGCTTGAACCTAGGGGGCAATGAGCAGTTCTTC	CASSLNLGGNEQFF
NA	TRBV20-1	15	TRBJ2-5	few	TGCAGTGCTAGAGATCGCACTTCTTTCGAGGAGACCCAGTACTTC	CSARDRTSFEETQYF
TRBD2	TRBV5-1	16	TRBJ2-7	NA	TGCGCCAGCAGCTTGGCTAGCGGGGGGGCGCCCTACGAGCAGTACTTC	CASSLASGGAPYEQYF
TRBD2	TRBV20-1	15	TRBJ2-1	NA	TGCAGTGCTAGCCTCACTAGCGGGCTAAGCAATGAGCAGTTCTTC	CSASLTSGLSNEQFF
NA	TRBV12-3/TRBV12-4	15	TRBJ1-5	NA	TGTGCCAGCAGTTTTAGCCAGGGGACTGTTCAGCCCCAGCATTTT	CASSFSQGTVQPQHF
NA	TRBV6-5	15	TRBJ2-1	many	TGTGCCAGCAGTTACTCATCGGAAATTTACGATGAGCAGTTCTTC	CASSYSSEIYDEQFF
NA	TRBV2	12	TRBJ2-4	few	TGTGCCAGCAGCAAGGGGGGAAACATTCAGTACTTC	CASSKGGNIQYF
NA	TRBV4-1	13	TRBJ1-2	NA	TGCGCCAGCAGCCAAGAGGGGGGCTATGGCTACACCTTC	CASSQEGGYGYTF
NA	TRBV6-2/TRBV6-3	13	TRBJ2-7	few	TGTGCCAGCAGTTACGGATCGGACCTCGAGCAGTACTTC	CASSYGSDLEQYF
NA	TRBV9	14	TRBJ2-3	NA	TGTGCCAGCAGCGTCACTCCACTCACAGATACGCAGTATTTT	CASSVTPLTDTQYF
TRBD2	TRBV24-1	18	TRBJ2-3	NA	TGTGCCACCAGTGATTTGTCCTCTCGCGGGGGGCACACAGATACGCAGTATTTT	CATSDLSSRGGHTDTQYF
NA	TRBV20-1	15	TRBJ1-5	NA	TGCAGTGCTAAACCGGGAGGGCTTAGACATCAGCCCCAGCATTTT	CSAKPGGLRHQPQHF
NA	TRBV7-8	13	TRBJ1-2	few	TGTGCCAGCAGCTTAGCGGTCGGGTCCGGCTACACCTTC	CASSLAVGSGYTF
TRBD2	TRBV2	15	TRBJ2-1	NA	TGTGCCAGCAGTGTCGGGGGGGCGTCCTACAATGAGCAGTTCTTC	CASSVGGASYNEQFF
TRBD1	TRBV30	17	TRBJ1-5	many	TGTGCCTGGAGCCGCGGGACAGGGGGATATAGCAATCAGCCCCAGCATTTT	CAWSRGTGGYSNQPQHF
NA	TRBV27	13	TRBJ2-1	NA	TGTGCCAGCACCGGGGGCCTCCCCAATGAGCAGTTCTTC	CASTGGLPNEQFF
NA	TRBV4-3	14	TRBJ2-3	few	TGCGCCAGCAGCCAGGGACTTCGCACAGATACGCAGTATTTT	CASSQGLRTDTQYF
NA	TRBV21-1	13	TRBJ1-5	NA	TGTGCCAGCAAGGAATCGGGGAATCAGCCCCAGCATTTT	CASKESGNQPQHF
TRBD1	TRBV5-1	15	TRBJ2-5	few	TGCGCCAGCAGCTTACAGACAGGGGGCCAAGAGACCCAGTACTTC	CASSLQTGGQETQYF
TRBD1	TRBV7-2	16	TRBJ2-5	NA	TGTGCCAGCAGCTTTGCCTCGGACAGGGGAAGGGAGACCCAGTACTTC	CASSFASDRGRETQYF
NA	TRBV7-2	13	TRBJ1-6	NA	TGTGCCAGCAGCGAACAGGGTGTCTCACCCCTCCACTTT	CASSEQGVSPLHF
NA	TRBV6-6	14	TRBJ1-5	NA	TGTGCCAGCAGGGACAACTATAGCAATCAGCCCCAGCATTTT	CASRDNYSNQPQHF
NA	TRBV2	16	TRBJ2-1	NA	TGTGCCAGCGCCGAGCGGACAAACGGGGCCTACAATGAGCAGTTCTTC	CASAERTNGAYNEQFF
NA	TRBV9	14	TRBJ1-6	few	TGTGCCAGCAGCGTAAGGACGGCAAATTCACCCCTCCACTTT	CASSVRTANSPLHF
NA	TRBV2	15	TRBJ1-4	NA	TGTGCCAGCAGTGGGGGGTTAGAGGGCGGTGAAAAACCGTTTTTT	CASSGGLEGGEKPFF
NA	TRBV11-2	15	TRBJ1-6	few	TGTGCCAGCACCGAGACACAGGGATTGAATTCACCCCTCCACTTT	CASTETQGLNSPLHF
NA	TRBV4-2	15	TRBJ2-1	few	TGTGCCAGCAGCCAAGTCCGGGGGGCCAGGAATGAGCAGTTCTTC	CASSQVRGARNEQFF
TRBD1	TRBV7-8	15	TRBJ1-2	NA	TGTGCCAGCAGCTTGGGACAGGGTATTAACTATGGCTACACCTTC	CASSLGQGINYGYTF
NA	TRBV7-9	15	TRBJ2-3	NA	TGTGCCAGCAGCTTATTCGACGGAGGCACAGATACGCAGTATTTT	CASSLFDGGTDTQYF
NA	TRBV11-2	13	TRBJ2-3	NA	TGTGCCAGCAGCTTAGATCGGTTGGATACGCAGTATTTT	CASSLDRLDTQYF
NA	TRBV10-3	15	TRBJ1-5	NA	TGTGCCATCAGTCGCGACAGAAATAGCAATCAGCCCCAGCATTTT	CAISRDRNSNQPQHF
TRBD2	TRBV4-1	18	TRBJ2-2	NA	TGCGCCAGCAGCCAAGACCCTCGGGAGGGGGGTCCCACCGGGGAGCTGTTTTTT	CASSQDPREGGPTGELFF
NA	TRBV5-6	13	TRBJ1-2	NA	TGTGCCAGCAGCTTCCCAACAGAGTATGGCTACACCTTC	CASSFPTEYGYTF
NA	TRBV29-1	12	TRBJ2-5	few	TGCAGCGTTCCGAGGGGAGAAGAGACCCAGTACTTC	CSVPRGEETQYF
NA	TRBV9	14	TRBJ2-5	NA	TGTGCCAGCAGCGGGGGCCTGTACCAAGAGACCCAGTACTTC	CASSGGLYQETQYF
NA	TRBV6-2/TRBV6-3	14	TRBJ2-7	few	TGTGCCACCAGTTTCGGGGCCCTAGCCTACGAGCAGTACTTC	CATSFGALAYEQYF
NA	TRBV10-3	14	TRBJ1-3	NA	TGTGCCATCAGTGAAGACAGCTCTGGAAACACCATATATTTT	CAISEDSSGNTIYF
TRBD1	TRBV18	15	TRBJ2-7	NA	TGTGCCAGCTCACCCGGACAGGGGGTCTCCTACGAGCAGTACTTC	CASSPGQGVSYEQYF
NA	TRBV18	15	TRBJ2-7	NA	TGTGCCAGCTCGGGGGTTCGCCAGGGCACCTACGAGCAGTACTTC	CASSGVRQGTYEQYF
TRBD2	TRBV12-3/TRBV12-4	17	TRBJ2-1	NA	TGTGCCAGCAGCGGACTAGCGGGGGGTCAGGGGTACAATGAGCAGTTCTTC	CASSGLAGGQGYNEQFF
NA	TRBV7-2	14	TRBJ2-2	NA	TGTGCCAGCAGCGTGGGGCTGAACACCGGGGAGCTGTTTTTT	CASSVGLNTGELFF